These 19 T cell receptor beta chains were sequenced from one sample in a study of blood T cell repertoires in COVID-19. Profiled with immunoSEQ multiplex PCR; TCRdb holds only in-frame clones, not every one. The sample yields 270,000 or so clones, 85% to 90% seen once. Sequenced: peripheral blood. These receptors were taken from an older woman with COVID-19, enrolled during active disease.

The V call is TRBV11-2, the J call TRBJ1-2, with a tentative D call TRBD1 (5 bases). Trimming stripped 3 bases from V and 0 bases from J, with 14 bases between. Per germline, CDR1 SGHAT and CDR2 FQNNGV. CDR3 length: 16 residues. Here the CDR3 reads CASSLGPGPANYGYTF. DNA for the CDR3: TGTGCCAGCAGCTTGGGGCCAGGGCCCGCTAACTATGGCTACACCTTC.

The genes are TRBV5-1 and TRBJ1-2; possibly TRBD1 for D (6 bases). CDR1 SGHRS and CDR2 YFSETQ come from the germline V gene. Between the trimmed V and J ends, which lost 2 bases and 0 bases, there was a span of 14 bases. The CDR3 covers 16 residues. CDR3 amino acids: CASSFPIGQTNYGYTF. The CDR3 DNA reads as TGCGCCAGCAGCTTTCCAATTGGACAGACTAACTATGGCTACACCTTC.

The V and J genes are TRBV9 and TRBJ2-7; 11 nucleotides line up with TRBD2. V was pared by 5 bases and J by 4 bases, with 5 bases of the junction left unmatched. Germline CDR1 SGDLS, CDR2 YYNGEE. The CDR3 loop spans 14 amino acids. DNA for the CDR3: TGTGCCAGCAGTCCTAGCGGGGGGTTATACGAGCAGTACTTC. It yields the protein CASSPSGGLYEQYF.

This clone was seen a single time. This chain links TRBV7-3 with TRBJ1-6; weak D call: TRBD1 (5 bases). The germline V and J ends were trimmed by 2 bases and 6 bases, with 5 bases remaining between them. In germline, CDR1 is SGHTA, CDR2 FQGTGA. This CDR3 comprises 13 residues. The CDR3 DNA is TGTGCCAGCAGCTTAGGGGCTAATTCACCCCTCCACTTT. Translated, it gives CASSLGANSPLHF.

The CDR3 protein is CSASGTTSTDTQYF. The CDR3 nucleotides read TGCAGCGCCTCGGGGACAACTAGCACAGATACGCAGTATTTT. The rearrangement links TRBV29-1 to TRBJ2-3; D perhaps matches TRBD1 (6 bases). Per the germline V gene, CDR1 is SQVTM and CDR2 is ANQGSEA. The CDR3 has 14 amino acids. V was clipped by 7 bases and J by 0 bases, with 14 bases between them.

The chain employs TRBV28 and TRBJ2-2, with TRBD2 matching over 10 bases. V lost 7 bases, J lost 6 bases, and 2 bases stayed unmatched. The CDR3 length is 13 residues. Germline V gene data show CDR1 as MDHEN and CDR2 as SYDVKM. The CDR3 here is CASILAGAGELFF. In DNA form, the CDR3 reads TGTGCCAGCATCCTAGCGGGGGCCGGGGAGCTGTTTTTT.

The CDR3 protein is CASSLQGTGTEAFF. In DNA, the CDR3 is TGTGCCAGCAGCTTGCAGGGGACCGGCACTGAAGCTTTCTTT. This chain uses TRBV5-4 with TRBJ1-1; D is possibly TRBD1 (6 bases). Trimming stripped 1 base from V and 4 bases from J, with 11 bases between. From germline, CDR1 is SGHNT and CDR2 YYREEE (reference sequence). This CDR3 spans 14 amino acids.

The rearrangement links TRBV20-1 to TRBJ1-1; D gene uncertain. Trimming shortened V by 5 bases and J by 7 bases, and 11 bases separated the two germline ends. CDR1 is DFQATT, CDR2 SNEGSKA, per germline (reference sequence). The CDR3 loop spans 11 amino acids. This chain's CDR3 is CSAEGSIEAFF. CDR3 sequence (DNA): TGCAGTGCTGAGGGTTCCATTGAAGCTTTCTTT.

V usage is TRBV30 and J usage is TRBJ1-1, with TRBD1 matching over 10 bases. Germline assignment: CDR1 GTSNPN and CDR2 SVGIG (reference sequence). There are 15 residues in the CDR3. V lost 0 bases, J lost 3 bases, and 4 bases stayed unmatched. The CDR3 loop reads CAWSVFGTGDTEAFF. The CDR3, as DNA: TGTGCCTGGAGTGTATTTGGGACAGGGGACACTGAAGCTTTCTTT.

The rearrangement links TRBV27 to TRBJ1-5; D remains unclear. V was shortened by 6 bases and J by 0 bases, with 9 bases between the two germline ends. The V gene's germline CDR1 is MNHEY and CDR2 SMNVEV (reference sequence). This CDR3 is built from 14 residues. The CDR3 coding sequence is TGTGCCAGCAGCCCCGCCTATAGCAATCAGCCCCAGCATTTT. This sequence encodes CASSPAYSNQPQHF.

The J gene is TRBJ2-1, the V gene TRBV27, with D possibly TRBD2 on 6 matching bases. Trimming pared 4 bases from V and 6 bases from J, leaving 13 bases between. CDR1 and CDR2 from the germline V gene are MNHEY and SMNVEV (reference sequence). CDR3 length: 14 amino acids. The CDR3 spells CASSSGLFANEQFF. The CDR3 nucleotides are TGTGCCAGCAGTTCGGGACTCTTCGCCAATGAGCAGTTCTTC.

CDR3 DNA sequence: TGTGCCAGCAGTTACGGGAGGGGTTCCCAAGAGACCCAGTACTTC. It is translated as CASSYGRGSQETQYF. The chain carries TRBV6-5 and TRBJ2-5, with 7 bases that match TRBD2. CDR3 size: 15 residues. The J segment lost 1 base and the V segment lost 2 bases, leaving 4 bases of the junction unmatched. The germline CDR1 and CDR2 sequences are MNHEY and SVGAGI.

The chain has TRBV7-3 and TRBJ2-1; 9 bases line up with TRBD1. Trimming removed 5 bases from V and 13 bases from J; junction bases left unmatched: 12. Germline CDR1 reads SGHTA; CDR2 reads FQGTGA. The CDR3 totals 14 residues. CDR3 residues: CASSPGTGSRRQFF. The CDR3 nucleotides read TGTGCCAGCAGCCCCGGGACAGGGTCCAGGAGACAGTTCTTC.

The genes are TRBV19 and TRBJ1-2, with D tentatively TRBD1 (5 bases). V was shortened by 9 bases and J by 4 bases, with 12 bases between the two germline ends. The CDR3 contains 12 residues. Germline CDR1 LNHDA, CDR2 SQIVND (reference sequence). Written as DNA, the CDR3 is TGTGCCAGCCGGGCCACAGGCTATGGCTACACCTTC. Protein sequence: CASRATGYGYTF.

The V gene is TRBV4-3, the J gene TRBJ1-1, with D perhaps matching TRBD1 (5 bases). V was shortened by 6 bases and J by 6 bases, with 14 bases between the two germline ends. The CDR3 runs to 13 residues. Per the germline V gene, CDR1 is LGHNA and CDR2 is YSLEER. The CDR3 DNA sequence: TGCGCCAGCAGTTCCAAGGGGCGCGCTGAAGCTTTCTTT. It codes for CASSSKGRAEAFF.

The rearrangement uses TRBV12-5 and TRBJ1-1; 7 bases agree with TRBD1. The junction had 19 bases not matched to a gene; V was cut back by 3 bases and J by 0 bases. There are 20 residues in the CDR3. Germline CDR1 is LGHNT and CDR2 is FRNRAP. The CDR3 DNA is TGTGCTAGTGGTTTTCCCCCGCTAACAGGGGCGCTATCCGTGAACACTGAAGCTTTCTTT. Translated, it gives CASGFPPLTGALSVNTEAFF. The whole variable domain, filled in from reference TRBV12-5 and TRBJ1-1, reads DARVTQTPRHKVTEMGQEVTMRCQPILGHNTVFWYRQTMMQGLELLAYFRNRAPLDDSGMPKDRFSAEMPDATLATLKIQPSEPRDSAVYFCASGFPPLTGALSVNTEAFFGQGTRLTVV.

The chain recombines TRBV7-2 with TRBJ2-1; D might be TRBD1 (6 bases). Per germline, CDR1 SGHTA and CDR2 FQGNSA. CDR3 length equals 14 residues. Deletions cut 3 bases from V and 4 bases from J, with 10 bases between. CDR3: CASSFRDIYNEQFF. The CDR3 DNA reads TGTGCCAGCAGCTTCCGGGACATTTACAATGAGCAGTTCTTC.

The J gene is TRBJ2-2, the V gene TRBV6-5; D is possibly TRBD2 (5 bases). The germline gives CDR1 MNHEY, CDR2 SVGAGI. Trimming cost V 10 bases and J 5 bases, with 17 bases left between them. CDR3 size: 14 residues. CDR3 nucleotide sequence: TGTGCCACCGGAACCGGGAAAGTGACCGGGGAGCTGTTTTTT. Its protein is CATGTGKVTGELFF.

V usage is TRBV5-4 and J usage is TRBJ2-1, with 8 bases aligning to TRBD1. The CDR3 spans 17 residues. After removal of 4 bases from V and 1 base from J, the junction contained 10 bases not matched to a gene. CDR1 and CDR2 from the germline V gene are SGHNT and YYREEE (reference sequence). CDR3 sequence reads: CASSPVQTGVSYNEQFF. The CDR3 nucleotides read TGTGCCAGCAGCCCAGTTCAGACAGGGGTATCCTACAATGAGCAGTTCTTC.